Here is one T cell receptor beta chain with its context. Its antigen is unidentified. Only in-frame clones appear in the TCRdb table, and some are missing; sequencing was by immunoSEQ multiplex PCR. The sample lists about 2 million clones; 90% to 95% were seen once. The sample belongs to a study of shared clonotypes between healthy human individuals. Study details: Samples came from a couple of female and a few male donors aged 18 to 49. Study-wide results and limits: Rarefaction analysis demonstrated incomplete sorted-subset sequencing notwithstanding large depth. The expectation was that sequencing depth would affect clonotype sharing among donors. What naive subsets generally showed was a larger estimated richness than memory subsets showed.

V lost 1 base and J lost 7, with 19 bases in between. The length of the CDR3 is 16 residues. Germline values: CDR1 MDHEN, CDR2 SYDVKM. This chain links TRBV28 with TRBJ1-1, with D possibly matching TRBD1 (6 bases). This receptor was taken from a man younger than 35 in good health. The specimen sequenced was naive CD4+ T cells sorted from blood. Specified subset: CD45RA+ positively selected. CDR3 sequence reads: CASSLSPGGGAVEAFF. Written as DNA, the CDR3 is TGTGCCAGCAGTTTATCACCAGGCGGGGGGGCAGTTGAAGCTTTCTTT.